This T cell receptor (beta chain) was retrieved from a study of blood T cell repertoires in COVID-19. Germline V lookup: CDR1 SGHNT, CDR2 YYREEE (reference sequence). This CDR3 spans 14 amino acids. V was clipped by 2 bases and J by 8 bases, with 11 bases between them. Original processing notes: By means of reference gene primer amplification, nucleated cell counts were estimated. TCRdb's table, derived via immunoSEQ multiplex PCR, lists solely in-frame clones and lacks some. V, J and clone size reflect that table, while D and trimming were determined from the DNA. Of about 390,000 clones detected, 80% to 90% appear once; the ten largest clones hold roughly 10%. The cohort comprised adults aged 18 to 89 years residing in 24 US areas. Clinical histories supplied by participants themselves formed the basis of cohort assignment.

This chain connects TRBV5-4 to TRBJ1-6; D possibly corresponds to TRBD1 (5 bases). The source of this sequence is a woman aged 45-65 years who had recovered from COVID-19. Material: PBMCs or T cells enriched from blood (not recorded which). Here the CDR3 DNA reads TGTGCCAGCAGCTTTCCAGGGATAGATTCACCCCTCCACTTT. Protein sequence: CASSFPGIDSPLHF.